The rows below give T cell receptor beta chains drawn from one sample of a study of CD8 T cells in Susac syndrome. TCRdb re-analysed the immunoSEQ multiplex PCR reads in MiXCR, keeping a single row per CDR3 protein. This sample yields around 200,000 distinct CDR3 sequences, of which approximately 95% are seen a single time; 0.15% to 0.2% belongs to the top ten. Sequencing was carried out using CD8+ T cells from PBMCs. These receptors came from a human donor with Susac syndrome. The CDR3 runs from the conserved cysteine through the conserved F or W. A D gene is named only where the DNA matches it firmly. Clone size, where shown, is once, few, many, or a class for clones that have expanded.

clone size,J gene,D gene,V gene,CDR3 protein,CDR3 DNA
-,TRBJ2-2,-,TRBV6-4,CASSVGGTGPTGELFF,TGTGCCAGCAGTGTAGGCGGCACAGGGCCCACCGGGGAGCTGTTTTTT
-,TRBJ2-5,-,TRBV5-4,CASSFRRDQETQYF,TGTGCCAGCAGCTTCCGCAGGGACCAAGAGACCCAGTACTTC
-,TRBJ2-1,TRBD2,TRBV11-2,CASSSPSGNRGEQFF,TGTGCCAGCAGCTCGCCTAGCGGGAATAGGGGTGAGCAGTTCTTC
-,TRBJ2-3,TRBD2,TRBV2,CASRTSGGTPDTQYF,TGTGCCAGTAGGACTAGCGGGGGCACCCCAGATACGCAGTATTTT
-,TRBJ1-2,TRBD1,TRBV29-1,CSAVGQGQGNGYTF,TGCAGTGCGGTGGGTCAGGGACAGGGGAATGGCTACACCTTC
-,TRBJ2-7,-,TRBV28,CASSLVTSPREQYF,TGTGCCAGCAGTTTAGTAACTAGCCCGAGGGAGCAGTACTTC
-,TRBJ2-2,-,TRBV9,CASSVVGELFF,TGTGCCAGCAGCGTAGTGGGGGAGCTGTTTTTT
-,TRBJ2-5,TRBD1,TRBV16,CASSRTGQETQYF,TGTGCCAGCAGCCGGACAGGGCAAGAGACCCAGTACTTC
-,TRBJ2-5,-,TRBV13,CASSLSRGHYQETQYF,TGTGCCAGCAGCTTGAGTAGAGGACACTACCAAGAGACCCAGTACTTC
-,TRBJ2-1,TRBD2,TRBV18,CASSLSGSGYNEQFF,TGTGCCAGCTCACTGAGCGGGAGCGGGTACAATGAGCAGTTCTTC
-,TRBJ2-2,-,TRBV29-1,CSVGRQGKTGELFF,TGCAGCGTTGGGAGGCAGGGAAAGACCGGGGAGCTGTTTTTT
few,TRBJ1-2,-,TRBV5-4,CASSLRDGYTF,TGTGCCAGCAGCTTGAGGGATGGCTACACCTTC
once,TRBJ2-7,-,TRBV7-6,CASSLAGGSTYEQYF,TGTGCCAGCAGCTTAGCGGGAGGCTCAACCTACGAGCAGTACTTC
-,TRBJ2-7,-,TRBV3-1,CASSPGQFQYEQYF,TGTGCCAGCAGCCCAGGACAGTTCCAGTACGAGCAGTACTTC
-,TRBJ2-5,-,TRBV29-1,CSVESWATGETQYF,TGCAGCGTTGAGTCCTGGGCGACAGGAGAGACCCAGTACTTC
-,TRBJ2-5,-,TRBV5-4,CASSLEKETQYF,TGTGCCAGCAGCTTGGAGAAAGAGACCCAGTACTTC
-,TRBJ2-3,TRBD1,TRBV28,CASIDGGQGLSTDTQYF,TGTGCCAGCATAGACGGGGGACAGGGGCTGAGCACAGATACGCAGTATTTT
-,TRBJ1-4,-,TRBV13,CASSPRLGKLFF,TGTGCCAGCAGCCCACGATTGGGAAAACTGTTTTTT
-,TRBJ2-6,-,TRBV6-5,CASSWDGANVLTF,TGTGCCAGCAGTTGGGATGGGGCCAACGTCCTGACTTTC
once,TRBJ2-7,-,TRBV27,CASSKGSAYEQYF,TGTGCCAGCAGTAAGGGATCAGCCTACGAGCAGTACTTC
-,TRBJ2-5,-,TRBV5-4,CASSLSEETQYF,TGTGCCAGCAGCTTGAGTGAAGAGACCCAGTACTTC
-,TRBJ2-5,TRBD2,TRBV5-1,CASTTRSGRVLETQYF,TGCGCCAGCACCACGAGAAGCGGGAGGGTTTTAGAGACCCAGTACTTC
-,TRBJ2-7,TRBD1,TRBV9,CASSTGTGDYEQYF,TGTGCCAGCAGCACGGGGACAGGGGACTACGAGCAGTACTTC
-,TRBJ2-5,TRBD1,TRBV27,CASSQGAGGETQYF,TGTGCCAGCAGCCAGGGGGCTGGGGGTGAGACCCAGTACTTC
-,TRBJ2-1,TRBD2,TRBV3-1,CASSPGLAGYINEQFF,TGTGCCAGCAGCCCCGGACTAGCGGGATACATCAATGAGCAGTTCTTC
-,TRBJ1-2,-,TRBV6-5,CASSDVFVSHGYTF,TGTGCCAGCAGTGATGTGTTCGTATCTCATGGCTACACCTTC
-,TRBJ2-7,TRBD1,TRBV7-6,CASSLGQGANEQYF,TGTGCCAGCAGCTTAGGGCAGGGGGCTAACGAGCAGTACTTC
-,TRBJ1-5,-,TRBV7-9,CASSRTQGRVDNQPQHF,TGTGCCAGCAGCCGTACACAGGGACGTGTCGACAATCAGCCCCAGCATTTT
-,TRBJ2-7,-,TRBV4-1,CASSQVGEQYF,TGCGCCAGCAGCCAAGTGGGCGAGCAGTACTTC
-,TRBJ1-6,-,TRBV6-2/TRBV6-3,CASSYGNTSPLHF,TGTGCCAGCAGTTACGGAAACACTTCACCCCTCCACTTT
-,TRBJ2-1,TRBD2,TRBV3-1,CASSQDRGLADKQFF,TGTGCCAGCAGCCAAGATCGGGGCCTAGCGGATAAGCAGTTCTTC
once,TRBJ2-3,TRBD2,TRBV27,CASCSGTSGSTDTQYF,TGTGCCAGCTGCTCCGGGACTAGCGGAAGCACAGATACGCAGTATTTT
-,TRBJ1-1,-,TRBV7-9,CASSLVSGANTEAFF,TGTGCCAGCAGCTTAGTCTCGGGGGCAAACACTGAAGCTTTCTTT
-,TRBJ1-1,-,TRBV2,CASSEGVYTEAFF,TGTGCCAGCAGTGAGGGGGTCTACACTGAAGCTTTCTTT
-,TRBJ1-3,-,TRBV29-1,CSGFEANTIYF,TGCAGCGGTTTCGAGGCGAACACCATATATTTT
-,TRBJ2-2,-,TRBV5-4,CASSPYPGDSNTGELFF,TGTGCCAGCAGCCCCTACCCCGGGGATTCGAACACCGGGGAGCTGTTTTTT
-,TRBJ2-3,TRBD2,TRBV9,CASSVEAAGGPDTQYF,TGTGCCAGCAGCGTAGAGGCCGCGGGGGGGCCAGATACGCAGTATTTT
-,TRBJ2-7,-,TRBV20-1,CSARMLKMDIPYEQYF,TGCAGTGCTAGAATGCTCAAGATGGACATACCCTACGAGCAGTACTTC
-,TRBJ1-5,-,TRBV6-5,CASSYAGRQPQHF,TGTGCCAGCAGTTACGCAGGGAGGCAGCCCCAGCATTTT
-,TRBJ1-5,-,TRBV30,CAWGQGHHQPQHF,TGTGCCTGGGGCCAGGGGCACCATCAGCCCCAGCATTTT
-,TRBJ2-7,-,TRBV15,CATSRGSRGDEQYF,TGTGCCACCAGCAGAGGCAGCCGCGGGGACGAGCAGTACTTC
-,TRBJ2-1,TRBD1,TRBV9,CASSAYPGTGGFHEQFF,TGTGCCAGCAGCGCCTACCCCGGGACAGGGGGCTTCCATGAGCAGTTCTTC
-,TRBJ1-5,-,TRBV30,CARNREGVQPQHF,TGTGCCCGGAACCGCGAGGGGGTCCAGCCCCAGCATTTT